The next 31 T cell receptor beta chains were all read from a single sample in a study of blood T cell repertoires in COVID-19 (dated by TCRdb to 2018 to 2021). Receptor libraries were prepared by the immunoSEQ multiplex PCR assay. Sourced from immuneACCESS, this table was stored by TCRdb with only in-frame sequences that have V and J called. A share of the clones is absent; for the studies checked, an unresolved V gene accounts for under half, and the remainder has no known explanation. This sample is represented by about 200,000 clones; 84% of them were singletons. Clones ranked in the top ten supply 7.8% of the sample. Sequencing was carried out using peripheral blood. The receptor source for this set is an elderly woman with COVID-19, enrolled during active disease.

The rearrangement uses TRBV4-1 and TRBJ2-7; 14 bases line up with TRBD2. The CDR3 loop spans 18 amino acids. Losses at the gene ends were 4 bases for V and 1 base for J; bases not matched to a gene: 9. The germline V gene encodes CDR1 MGHRA and CDR2 YSYEKL. The CDR3 region is CASSLGLAGGTNSYEQYF. DNA for the CDR3: TGCGCCAGCAGCCTTGGACTAGCGGGGGGCACTAATTCCTACGAGCAGTACTTC.

The J gene is TRBJ1-2, the V gene TRBV12-3 or TRBV12-4; possible D gene TRBD1, 5 bases. The ends were cut back, 3 bases at V and 6 bases at J, with 11 bases in the middle. The CDR3 runs 13 residues. The CDR3 nucleotides are TGTGCCAGCAGTTTCGGGGGTCGAGATGGCTACACCTTC. Its translation is CASSFGGRDGYTF.

The genes are TRBV5-1 and TRBJ1-5, with D maybe TRBD1 (5 bases). The CDR3 sequence is 13 residues long. Germline V gene data show CDR1 as SGHRS and CDR2 as YFSETQ. Trimming pared 4 bases from V and 4 bases from J, leaving 9 bases between. The chain's CDR3 is CASSPDSNQPQHF. CDR3 in DNA: TGCGCCAGCAGCCCCGACAGTAATCAGCCCCAGCATTTT. Supplemented by reference TRBV5-1 and TRBJ1-5, the full variable domain reads KAGVTQTPRYLIKTRGQQVTLSCSPISGHRSVSWYQQTPGQGLQFLFEYFSETQRNKGNFPGRFSGRQFSNSRSEMNVSTLELGDSALYLCASSPDSNQPQHFGDGTRLSIL.

The chain couples TRBV3-1 (or the pseudogene TRBV3-2) to TRBJ1-2; D might be TRBD1 (6 bases). The germline V and J ends were trimmed by 0 bases and 0 bases, with 11 bases remaining between them. Germline lookup yields CDR1 LGHDT and CDR2 YNNKEL (reference sequence). The CDR3 is made up of 16 amino acids. The CDR3: CASSQDTTGPNYGYTF. DNA of the CDR3: TGTGCCAGCAGCCAAGATACAACAGGGCCTAACTATGGCTACACCTTC.

This chain's CDR3 is CASSAQAVGYGYTF. CDR3 coding DNA: TGTGCCAGTAGTGCCCAGGCCGTGGGCTATGGCTACACCTTC. The genes are TRBV19 and TRBJ1-2, with no clear D. Per germline, CDR1 LNHDA and CDR2 SQIVND (reference sequence). The CDR3 is made up of 14 amino acids. Trimming took off 5 bases at V and 4 bases at J, with 14 bases between the two ends. The whole variable domain, filled in from reference TRBV19 and TRBJ1-2, reads DGGITQSPKYLFRKEGQNVTLSCEQNLNHDAMYWYRQDPGQGLRLIYYSQIVNDFQKGDIAEGYSVSREKKESFPLTVTSAQKNPTAFYLCASSAQAVGYGYTFGSGTRLTVV.

The CDR3 DNA reads TGTGCCAGCAGTTACTCGAGGTCCTCGGGAAATCAGCCCCAGCATTTT. As protein: CASSYSRSSGNQPQHF. The chain links TRBV6-5 to TRBJ1-5; D is unclear. From germline, CDR1 is MNHEY and CDR2 SVGAGI. This CDR3 is 16 amino acids long. Trimming stripped 0 bases from V and 4 bases from J, with 13 bases between.

The chain combines TRBV6-6 with TRBJ1-5, with 10 bases matching TRBD1. From germline, CDR1 is MNHNY and CDR2 SVGAGI (reference sequence). The length of the CDR3 is 16 residues. V gave up 6 bases and J gave up 7 bases; unmatched junction bases: 12. CDR3 nucleotide sequence: TGTGCCAGCAGAGACCCGGGACAGGGGTTTGGACAGCCCCAGCATTTT. Protein: CASRDPGQGFGQPQHF.

The chain carries TRBV5-5 and TRBJ2-7; D not resolved. V was cut by 0 bases and J by 3 bases, with 10 bases left in between. CDR3 length equals 14 residues. Germline CDR1 reads SGHKS; CDR2 reads YYEKEE (reference sequence). The CDR3, as DNA: TGTGCCAGCAGCTTGGGGCAGGCTATCTACGAGCAGTACTTC. Translation: CASSLGQAIYEQYF.

J is TRBJ1-3 and V is TRBV5-1; TRBD1 might be the D (6 bases). Trimming cost V 0 bases and J 0 bases, with 10 bases left between them. The CDR3 spans 16 residues. CDR1 is SGHRS, CDR2 YFSETQ, per germline. The CDR3 DNA reads as TGCGCCAGCAGCTTGGGAGGACAGCCCTCTGGAAACACCATATATTTT. Amino acids: CASSLGGQPSGNTIYF.

This clone came up once. This chain connects TRBV19 to TRBJ1-3; D is unclear. Trimming took off 3 bases at V and 4 bases at J, with 19 bases between the two ends. Per the germline V gene, CDR1 is LNHDA and CDR2 is SQIVND (reference sequence). The CDR3 contains 17 residues. The CDR3 DNA reads as TGTGCCAGTAGTATTACCTCGAGAACCTTCTCAGGAAACACCATATATTTT. Encoded protein: CASSITSRTFSGNTIYF.

This clone was observed a handful of times. The genes are TRBV5-1 and TRBJ2-2, with 8 positions matching TRBD2. The CDR3 loop spans 16 amino acids. Germline-derived CDR1 and CDR2 are SGHRS and YFSETQ. The junction had 10 bases not matched to a gene; V was cut back by 1 base and J by 8 bases. This CDR3 is CASSLISTGGSGELFF. Written as DNA, the CDR3 is TGCGCCAGCAGCTTGATTTCAACGGGAGGGTCGGGGGAGCTGTTTTTT.

The DNA of the CDR3 is TGTGCCAGCAGCGGGGCTCCAAACTCCTATGATGGCTACACCTTC. Its protein is CASSGAPNSYDGYTF. The chain is built from TRBV5-4 and TRBJ1-2; D perhaps matches TRBD1 (5 bases). Trimming cost V 4 bases and J 6 bases, with 19 bases left between them. Per germline, CDR1 SGHNT and CDR2 YYREEE (reference sequence). The CDR3 is made up of 15 amino acids.

This chain uses TRBV3-1 (or the pseudogene TRBV3-2) with TRBJ1-4, with TRBD1 as a possible D gene (6 bases). V gave up 8 bases and J gave up 7 bases, with 14 bases separating them. The germline V gene has CDR1 LGHDT and CDR2 YNNKEL (reference sequence). The CDR3 loop spans 13 amino acids. The CDR3 spells CASEGRGGEKLFF. CDR3 nucleotide sequence: TGTGCCAGCGAAGGGAGGGGGGGTGAAAAACTGTTTTTT.

The rearrangement uses TRBV9 and TRBJ2-1; 14 bases fit TRBD2. J gave up 6 bases and V 7 bases, and 9 bases lay outside the gene matches. This CDR3 is 16 amino acids long. CDR1 and CDR2 from the germline V gene are SGDLS and YYNGEE. The chain's CDR3 is CASSLSGLAGVNEQFF. The CDR3 coding sequence is TGTGCCAGCTCTCTATCGGGACTAGCGGGAGTCAATGAGCAGTTCTTC.

The gene calls are TRBV18 and TRBJ2-7; TRBD2 aligns across 8 bases. CDR1 is KGHSH and CDR2 is LQKENI in the germline V gene. The CDR3 extends over 15 amino acids. J lost 7 bases, V lost 3 bases, and 11 bases had no gene match. In nucleotides, the CDR3 is TGTGCCAGCTCACCCCAGGGACTAGGGTCCCTTGAGCAGTACTTC. Translated, it gives CASSPQGLGSLEQYF. The full variable domain, its missing parts supplied by reference TRBV18 and TRBJ2-7, is NAGVMQNPRHLVRRRGQEARLRCSPMKGHSHVYWYRQLPEEGLKFMVYLQKENIIDESGMPKERFSAEFPKEGPSILRIQQVVRGDSAAYFCASSPQGLGSLEQYFGPGTRLTVT.

The chain recombines TRBV5-1 with TRBJ2-7, with 14 bases identical to TRBD2. The germline gives CDR1 SGHRS, CDR2 YFSETQ. Trimming at V came to 4 bases and at J to 1 base, leaving 7 bases not matched to a gene. The CDR3 spans 17 residues. In nucleotides, the CDR3 is TGCGCCAGCAGCACGGGGACTAGCGGGGGATTATCCTACGAGCAGTACTTC. This codes for CASSTGTSGGLSYEQYF.

In this sample, this clone turned up once. As DNA, the CDR3 is TGTGCCAGCAGCTTGGGACAGGGGGTTGGAGAGCAGTACTTC. As protein: CASSLGQGVGEQYF. The chain links TRBV5-4 to TRBJ2-7; 9 nucleotides line up with TRBD1. The germline gives CDR1 SGHNT, CDR2 YYREEE (reference sequence). V lost 0 bases to trimming and J lost 7 bases; unmatched junction nucleotides: 5. CDR3 length equals 14 residues.

V gene TRBV5-1 combines with J gene TRBJ1-2; perhaps TRBD1 as D (5 bases). The CDR3 totals 12 residues. In germline, CDR1 is SGHRS, CDR2 YFSETQ. The germline V and J ends were trimmed by 1 base and 8 bases, with 9 bases remaining between them. The CDR3, as DNA: TGCGCCAGCAGCTTGTCGGGGGAAGGCTACACCTTC. Translated: CASSLSGEGYTF.

The chain combines TRBV11-1 with TRBJ2-1, with a weak D call TRBD2 (6 bases). V was cut by 5 bases and J by 9 bases, with 11 bases left in between. Germline CDR1 SGHAT, CDR2 FQDESV (reference sequence). This CDR3 has 12 amino acids. Here the CDR3 DNA reads TGTGCCAGCAGCCTCGGGGGTGGTGAGCAGTTCTTC. This sequence encodes CASSLGGGEQFF. Combining the CDR3 with reference TRBV11-1 and TRBJ2-1 gives the whole variable domain EAEVAQSPRYKITEKSQAVAFWCDPISGHATLYWYRQILGQGPELLVQFQDESVVDDSQLPKDRFSAERLKGVDSTLKIQPAELGDSAMYLCASSLGGGEQFFGPGTRLTVL.

V usage is TRBV7-6 and J usage is TRBJ2-3; TRBD2 agrees at 10 bases. The germline V gene has CDR1 SGHVS and CDR2 FNYEAQ. With 1 base clipped from V and 4 bases from J, the junction kept 5 bases outside the gene matches. The CDR3 consists of 16 residues. The CDR3 nucleotides read TGTGCCAGCAGCTTAGGGTCTAGCGGGGGAGCAGATACGCAGTATTTT. It yields the protein CASSLGSSGGADTQYF.

This chain joins TRBV18 and TRBJ1-1, with 8 bases that match TRBD1. The CDR3 runs 14 residues. Germline V gene lookup returns CDR1 KGHSH and CDR2 LQKENI. J was trimmed by 11 bases and V by 3 bases; bases with no gene match: 11. For the CDR3, the DNA is TGTGCCAGCTCACCCCCCGGACAGGGCCCTTTCGCTTTCTTT. Its translation: CASSPPGQGPFAFF.

Comment on this clone: In the same sample, other DNA sequences code for this CDR3. The rearrangement links TRBV5-1 to TRBJ1-2, with 7 positions matching TRBD1. V was clipped by 5 bases and J by 2 bases; unmatched bases: 6. The CDR3 is made up of 14 amino acids. The germline V gene encodes CDR1 SGHRS and CDR2 YFSETQ. CDR3 bases: TGCGCCAGCAGTCCAGGGGGGTTGAACTATGGCTACACCTTC. Translating it yields CASSPGGLNYGYTF.

This chain joins TRBV12-3 or TRBV12-4 and TRBJ2-3; no clear D gene. Trimming took 5 bases from V and 5 from J, leaving 5 bases between them. This CDR3 has 11 residues. Here the CDR3 reads CASSDLDTQYF. The CDR3 nucleotides are TGTGCCAGCAGTGACTTAGATACGCAGTATTTT.

V gene TRBV5-6 combines with J gene TRBJ2-7; TRBD1 agrees at 7 bases. V shed 2 bases, J shed 4 bases, and the junction held 6 bases outside the gene matches. The CDR3 extends over 14 amino acids. Germline V gives CDR1 SGHDT, CDR2 YYEEEE. DNA for the CDR3: TGTGCCAGCAGCTTTCCGGCCAGGGGGTACGAGCAGTACTTC. Amino acid sequence: CASSFPARGYEQYF.

This sequence joins TRBV4-2 and TRBJ1-6; D gene ambiguous. V was clipped by 3 bases and J by 12 bases, with 12 bases between them. CDR1 and CDR2 (germline): LGHNA, YNFKEQ. This CDR3 is 13 amino acids long. The CDR3 loop is CASSQADIGPLHF. In DNA form, the CDR3 reads TGTGCCAGCAGCCAGGCTGACATAGGACCCCTCCACTTT.

The V gene is TRBV3-1 (or the pseudogene TRBV3-2), the J gene TRBJ2-5, with 11 positions matching TRBD1. Germline loops: CDR1 LGHDT, CDR2 YNNKEL (reference sequence). The junction had 5 bases not matched to a gene; V was cut back by 1 base and J by 4 bases. This CDR3 region has 16 residues. CDR3 loop: CASSQGGTGGSETQYF. CDR3 nucleotide sequence: TGTGCCAGCAGCCAAGGAGGGACAGGGGGGTCAGAGACCCAGTACTTC.

This clone was recorded once. V is TRBV2 and J is TRBJ2-4, with 7 bases fitting TRBD1. The V gene's germline CDR1 is SNHLY and CDR2 FYNNEI. V was pared by 2 bases and J by 6 bases, with 1 base of the junction left unmatched. The CDR3 consists of 13 residues. The CDR3, as DNA: TGTGCCAGCAGTGAATCAGGGGGAAACATTCAGTACTTC. The encoded protein is CASSESGGNIQYF.

V gene TRBV2 combines with J gene TRBJ2-1; 13 positions match TRBD2. CDR1 is SNHLY and CDR2 is FYNNEI in the germline V gene. The CDR3 runs to 17 residues. Germline trimming cut 8 bases from V and 0 bases from J; bases unmatched to any gene: 7. CDR3 protein: CASVGLAGESSYNEQFF. CDR3 nucleotides: TGTGCCAGCGTAGGACTAGCGGGGGAGAGCTCCTACAATGAGCAGTTCTTC.

V usage is TRBV29-1 and J usage is TRBJ1-1, with D possibly matching TRBD1 (5 bases). Trimming took off 7 bases at V and 4 bases at J, with 13 bases between the two ends. The germline V gene encodes CDR1 SQVTM and CDR2 ANQGSEA. The CDR3 totals 12 residues. The CDR3 region has the DNA TGCAGCGGGTCGGAGGGGTTCACTGAAGCTTTCTTT. Translating it yields CSGSEGFTEAFF.

The chain links TRBV6-5 to TRBJ2-1; 11 bases match TRBD2. The CDR3 spans 15 residues. V lost 10 bases to trimming and J lost 5 bases; unmatched junction nucleotides: 10. Germline CDR1 is MNHEY and CDR2 is SVGAGI. The CDR3, as DNA: TGTGCCACCGCACACCTTAGCGGGGGGGACAATGAGCAGTTCTTC. Amino acid sequence: CATAHLSGGDNEQFF.

The rearrangement uses TRBV15 and TRBJ2-2; D perhaps matches TRBD2 (5 bases). CDR1 and CDR2 from the germline V gene are LNHNV and YYDKDF (reference sequence). The CDR3 is 14 residues long. Trimming removed 3 bases from V and 5 bases from J, with 10 bases in between. The CDR3 sequence: CATSRWGETGELFF. The CDR3 DNA reads as TGTGCCACCAGCAGGTGGGGAGAGACCGGGGAGCTGTTTTTT.